The next 30 T cell receptor beta chains were all read from a single sample in a study of blood T cell repertoires in COVID-19. Using immunoSEQ multiplex PCR, the repertoire was profiled, and TCRdb retains in-frame clones only, with some absent. The table has approximately 67,000 clones, 87% seen once. Sequencing was performed on peripheral blood. All receptors derive from a man aged 50 to 59 with active COVID-19.

The chain combines TRBV19 with TRBJ2-3; no firm D call. This CDR3 contains 14 residues. Between the trimmed V and J ends, which lost 5 bases and 0 bases, there was a span of 9 bases. Per germline, CDR1 LNHDA and CDR2 SQIVND (reference sequence). The CDR3 reads CASSHLESTDTQYF. The CDR3 nucleotides are TGTGCCAGTAGTCACCTAGAAAGCACAGATACGCAGTATTTT.

The CDR3 DNA follows: TGTGCCAGCAGTTACTCATCAGGGGCAGGGGGAACTGAAGCTTTCTTT. It is translated as CASSYSSGAGGTEAFF. The V gene is TRBV6-2 or TRBV6-3, the J gene TRBJ1-1; 7 nucleotides match TRBD1. Germline-derived CDR1 and CDR2 are MNHEY and SVGEGT. The J segment lost 5 bases and the V segment lost 0 bases, leaving 9 bases of the junction unmatched. The CDR3 is 16 residues long.

The chain carries TRBV5-4 and TRBJ2-2; maybe TRBD1 (6 bases). Germline assignment: CDR1 SGHNT and CDR2 YYREEE (reference sequence). Between the trimmed V and J ends, which lost 0 bases and 7 bases, there was a span of 7 bases. This CDR3 region has 13 residues. The CDR3 loop is CASSLEGVGELFF. The CDR3 DNA is TGTGCCAGCAGCTTGGAGGGGGTCGGGGAGCTGTTTTTT.

V and J are TRBV6-2 or TRBV6-3 and TRBJ2-4; D perhaps matches TRBD1 (6 bases). This CDR3 has 13 amino acids. Trimming removed 6 bases from V and 5 bases from J, with 11 bases in between. CDR1 and CDR2 (germline): MNHEY, SVGEGT. Here the CDR3 DNA reads TGTGCCAGCAGCTTAAACAGGGAAAACATTCAGTACTTC. This sequence encodes CASSLNRENIQYF.

The rearrangement joins TRBV28 to TRBJ1-1; 9 bases line up with TRBD1. The germline V gene has CDR1 MDHEN and CDR2 SYDVKM. The CDR3 runs 15 residues. With 3 bases clipped from V and 4 bases from J, the junction kept 6 bases outside the gene matches. The CDR3 protein is CASSLLQGAGTEAFF. CDR3 in DNA: TGTGCCAGCAGTTTGCTACAGGGGGCGGGCACTGAAGCTTTCTTT. The full variable domain, its missing parts supplied by reference TRBV28 and TRBJ1-1, is DVKVTQSSRYLVKRTGEKVFLECVQDMDHENMFWYRQDPGLGLRLIYFSYDVKMKEKGDIPEGYSVSREKKERFSLILESASTNQTSMYLCASSLLQGAGTEAFFGQGTRLTVV.

The V gene is TRBV5-1, the J gene TRBJ2-7, with 7 bases that match TRBD1. CDR1 is SGHRS, CDR2 YFSETQ, per germline. Trimming removed 0 bases from V and 3 bases from J; junction bases left unmatched: 6. The CDR3 has 15 residues. The CDR3 DNA reads as TGCGCCAGCAGCTTGGGTTGGGACAGATACTACGAGCAGTACTTC. It translates to CASSLGWDRYYEQYF. The full variable domain, rest sourced from reference TRBV5-1 and TRBJ2-7, is KAGVTQTPRYLIKTRGQQVTLSCSPISGHRSVSWYQQTPGQGLQFLFEYFSETQRNKGNFPGRFSGRQFSNSRSEMNVSTLELGDSALYLCASSLGWDRYYEQYFGPGTRLTVT.

The V call is TRBV5-4, the J call TRBJ1-2; possibly TRBD1 for D (6 bases). There are 14 residues in the CDR3. V was shortened by 5 bases and J by 8 bases, with 19 bases between the two germline ends. Germline CDR1 reads SGHNT; CDR2 reads YYREEE (reference sequence). This CDR3 is CASRLSGDTGGYTF. CDR3 DNA: TGTGCCAGCAGGCTCTCCGGGGACACGGGAGGCTACACCTTC.

The chain employs TRBV11-3 and TRBJ2-7; maybe TRBD2 (6 bases). CDR3 size: 14 residues. Germline V gene data show CDR1 as SGHNT and CDR2 as YENEEA. V gave up 0 bases and J gave up 6 bases, with 12 bases separating them. The DNA for the CDR3 is TGTGCCAGCAGCTTAGATCACGGCGGGACCGAGCAGTACTTC. It translates to CASSLDHGGTEQYF.

The chain carries TRBV19 and TRBJ1-2; D gene uncertain. The CDR3 is 14 residues long. From germline, CDR1 is LNHDA and CDR2 SQIVND (reference sequence). V lost 7 bases and J 4 bases, leaving 16 bases between the germline ends. The CDR3: CASNTPGSIYGYTF. CDR3 DNA sequence: TGTGCCAGTAACACCCCAGGATCCATCTATGGCTACACCTTC.

The chain employs TRBV4-3 and TRBJ1-3; D unresolved. Trimming pared 1 base from V and 0 bases from J, leaving 10 bases between. The CDR3 length is 16 residues. The germline gives CDR1 LGHNA, CDR2 YSLEER. The CDR3 is CASSQAGQFSGNTIYF. CDR3 coding DNA: TGCGCCAGCAGCCAAGCTGGGCAGTTCTCTGGAAACACCATATATTTT.

V and J are TRBV11-3 and TRBJ2-6; 7 bases match TRBD2. Germline lookup yields CDR1 SGHNT and CDR2 YENEEA. V shed 1 base and J 0 bases; nucleotides not matched to a gene: 12. CDR3 length: 20 amino acids. CDR3 amino acids: CASSLGGSAGVPSGANVLTF. CDR3 bases: TGTGCCAGCAGCTTAGGCGGGAGTGCGGGAGTCCCCTCTGGGGCCAACGTCCTGACTTTC.

This rearrangement joins TRBV10-3 to TRBJ2-3, with D perhaps TRBD1 (5 bases). V was clipped by 0 bases and J by 5 bases, with 9 bases between them. Germline V gene lookup returns CDR1 ENHRY and CDR2 SYGVKD. The CDR3 has 14 amino acids. CDR3 DNA: TGTGCCATCAGTGAGTCGACAGCAGGAGATACGCAGTATTTT. It yields the protein CAISESTAGDTQYF.

The genes are TRBV18 and TRBJ2-7, with 11 bases that match TRBD1. This CDR3 is built from 14 residues. V lost 3 bases to trimming and J lost 6 bases; unmatched junction nucleotides: 4. Germline V gives CDR1 KGHSH, CDR2 LQKENI. DNA of the CDR3: TGTGCCAGCTCACCGGGGGGGACAGGGGGCGAGCAGTACTTC. It yields the protein CASSPGGTGGEQYF.

The chain carries TRBV25-1 and TRBJ2-7; 7 bases match TRBD1. CDR1 is MGHDK, CDR2 SYGVNS, per germline. CDR3 length: 15 residues. The J segment lost 4 bases and the V segment lost 6 bases, leaving 12 bases of the junction unmatched. The chain's CDR3 is CASRGVGQGVYEQYF. CDR3 nucleotides: TGTGCCAGCAGGGGGGTGGGTCAGGGGGTGTACGAGCAGTACTTC.

This clone was found once. This sequence joins TRBV7-8 and TRBJ2-2; 7 bases match TRBD2. Losses at the gene ends were 5 bases for V and 6 bases for J; bases not matched to a gene: 0. Germline values: CDR1 SGHVS, CDR2 FQNEAQ. The CDR3 contains 12 residues. The CDR3, as DNA: TGTGCCAGCAGCCGGGAGGCCGGGGAGCTGTTTTTT. It is translated as CASSREAGELFF.

The V call is TRBV5-8, the J call TRBJ1-2; tentatively, D is TRBD1 (6 bases). V was trimmed by 0 bases and J by 4 bases, leaving 16 bases between them. The CDR3 contains 16 residues. Per germline, CDR1 SGHTS and CDR2 YDEGEE. The CDR3 nucleotides are TGTGCCAGCAGCTTGGCCGGGACAAGAGGATTCTATGGCTACACCTTC. It yields the protein CASSLAGTRGFYGYTF.

The chain is built from TRBV27 and TRBJ2-1, with 14 bases lining up with TRBD2. V gave up 3 bases and J gave up 9 bases; unmatched junction bases: 13. Germline loops: CDR1 MNHEY, CDR2 SMNVEV (reference sequence). The CDR3 length is 18 residues. The CDR3 sequence is CASSFLGLAGEGRAEQFF. CDR3 sequence (DNA): TGTGCCAGCAGTTTCTTGGGACTAGCGGGAGAGGGCCGGGCTGAGCAGTTCTTC.

The V gene is TRBV5-5, the J gene TRBJ1-6, with 9 bases that match TRBD1. There are 18 residues in the CDR3. V lost 2 bases, J lost 2 bases, and 8 bases stayed unmatched. Germline V lookup: CDR1 SGHKS, CDR2 YYEKEE (reference sequence). The CDR3 loop is CASSLGEQGAAYNSPLHF. DNA for the CDR3: TGTGCCAGCAGCTTAGGGGAACAGGGGGCTGCCTATAATTCACCCCTCCACTTT. Supplemented by reference TRBV5-5 and TRBJ1-6, the full variable domain reads DAGVTQSPTHLIKTRGQQVTLRCSPISGHKSVSWYQQVLGQGPQFIFQYYEKEERGRGNFPDRFSARQFPNYSSELNVNALLLGDSALYLCASSLGEQGAAYNSPLHFGNGTRLTVT.

This clone was counted a single time. V is TRBV9 and J is TRBJ2-5; tentative D call: TRBD2 (6 bases). The V gene lost 3 bases and the J gene lost 5 bases, with 17 bases spanning the gap. The CDR3 has 15 amino acids. Germline CDR1 SGDLS, CDR2 YYNGEE. As DNA, the CDR3 is TGTGCCAGCAGCGGGACGGGGGTGTCCGGGGAGACCCAGTACTTC. Protein sequence: CASSGTGVSGETQYF.

The chain uses TRBV28 and TRBJ1-5; tentatively, D is TRBD1 (5 bases). The germline V gene encodes CDR1 MDHEN and CDR2 SYDVKM. Trimming removed 5 bases at V and 3 bases at J, with 17 bases between. This CDR3 contains 16 residues. CDR3 protein: CASSIRKTDPNQPQHF. The CDR3 DNA follows: TGTGCCAGCAGTATCCGAAAGACAGATCCCAATCAGCCCCAGCATTTT.

The CDR3 DNA is TGTGCCAGCAGCGTTGGGGGGGGGCTGGGCAATGAGCAGTTCTTC. As protein: CASSVGGGLGNEQFF. The genes are TRBV28 and TRBJ2-1; the D gene is possibly TRBD2 (7 bases). Trimming took 6 bases from V and 6 from J, leaving 18 bases between them. The CDR3 length is 15 residues. Germline V gene lookup returns CDR1 MDHEN and CDR2 SYDVKM.

CDR3 sequence reads: CASSENSGAQYF. DNA for the CDR3: TGTGCCAGCAGCGAAAACAGCGGTGCGCAGTATTTT. This chain connects TRBV9 to TRBJ2-3; possible D gene TRBD2, 5 bases. The CDR3 totals 12 residues. The germline V gene encodes CDR1 SGDLS and CDR2 YYNGEE. V lost 3 bases, J lost 10 bases, and 12 bases lay in between.

The rearrangement joins TRBV5-4 to TRBJ1-1; D perhaps matches TRBD1 (6 bases). Looked up from germline, CDR1 is SGHNT and CDR2 is YYREEE (reference sequence). This CDR3 has 15 residues. Deletions cut 3 bases from V and 6 bases from J, with 18 bases between. CDR3 coding DNA: TGTGCCAGCAGCTCCTTTAGGGGGTCTGGGTCTGAAGCTTTCTTT. Amino acid sequence: CASSSFRGSGSEAFF.

This chain links TRBV7-8 with TRBJ2-5; no reliable D call. CDR1 and CDR2 (germline): SGHVS, FQNEAQ. There are 15 residues in the CDR3. V was cut by 3 bases and J by 4 bases, with 15 bases left in between. CDR3 coding DNA: TGTGCCAGCAGCTTTTGGAGTGACGTCAGAGAGACCCAGTACTTC. Translation: CASSFWSDVRETQYF. Using reference TRBV7-8 and TRBJ2-5 for the parts outside the CDR3, the full variable domain is GAGVSQSPRYKVAKRGQDVALRCDPISGHVSLFWYQQALGQGPEFLTYFQNEAQLDKSGLPSDRFFAERPEGSVSTLKIQRTQQEDSAVYLCASSFWSDVRETQYFGPGTRLLVL.

This clone is a singleton in its sample. The chain couples TRBV11-2 to TRBJ1-2; a possible D gene is TRBD1 (6 bases). The V end lost 5 bases, the J end lost 7 bases, and 17 bases lay between the germline ends. CDR1 and CDR2 from the germline V gene are SGHAT and FQNNGV. The CDR3 is 14 amino acids. The DNA for the CDR3 is TGTGCCAGCAGCGACAGAGTGGGGGCTGGTGGCTACACCTTC. Its protein product is CASSDRVGAGGYTF.

In this sample, this clone turned up a few times. This chain uses TRBV7-2 with TRBJ2-5, with D possibly matching TRBD1 (7 bases). Germline CDR1 SGHTA, CDR2 FQGNSA. The CDR3 is 17 residues long. Trimming cost V 2 bases and J 5 bases, with 21 bases left between them. As DNA, the CDR3 is TGTGCCAGCAGCTTATTGGCGACAGGGAGGTTAGGGGAGACCCAGTACTTC. Amino acid sequence: CASSLLATGRLGETQYF. Variable domain in full (rest from reference TRBV7-2 and TRBJ2-5): GAGVSQSPSNKVTEKGKDVELRCDPISGHTALYWYRQSLGQGLEFLIYFQGNSAPDKSGLPSDRFSAERTGGSVSTLTIQRTQQEDSAVYLCASSLLATGRLGETQYFGPGTRLLVL.

CDR3 sequence reads: CASRSNQGYEQYF. CDR3 DNA: TGTGCCAGCAGGTCGAATCAGGGTTACGAGCAGTACTTC. J is TRBJ2-7 and V is TRBV28; a possible D gene is TRBD1 (5 bases). V was cut by 6 bases and J by 4 bases, with 13 bases left in between. The CDR3 consists of 13 residues. Germline V gene lookup returns CDR1 MDHEN and CDR2 SYDVKM.

The CDR3 region has the DNA TGTGCCACCAGTGATTTGGCAGGGGGCTCCTATGGCTACACCTTC. Its protein is CATSDLAGGSYGYTF. The chain carries TRBV24-1 and TRBJ1-2; 8 nucleotides match TRBD1. V lost 0 bases, J lost 4 bases, and 3 bases stayed unmatched. CDR3 size: 15 residues. Germline CDR1 reads KGHDR; CDR2 reads SFDVKD.

This clone was counted at least ten times. V gene TRBV5-6 combines with J gene TRBJ2-7, with TRBD2 matching 10 bases. Germline CDR1 reads SGHDT; CDR2 reads YYEEEE. This CDR3 has 16 residues. V was clipped by 4 bases and J by 0 bases; unmatched bases: 7. The CDR3 loop is CASSGLSGRSSYEQYF. The CDR3, as DNA: TGTGCCAGCAGCGGACTTAGCGGGAGGAGCTCCTACGAGCAGTACTTC.

The gene calls are TRBV7-9 and TRBJ2-1; 12 positions agree with TRBD2. Germline assignment: CDR1 SEHNR and CDR2 FQNEAQ (reference sequence). The CDR3 loop spans 15 amino acids. Unmatched junction bases numbered 4, after V lost 5 bases and J lost 5 bases. The CDR3 loop reads CASSPTSGSHNEQFF. CDR3 DNA sequence: TGTGCCAGCAGCCCGACTAGCGGGAGCCACAATGAGCAGTTCTTC.